These T cell receptor beta chains were read from a single sample in a study of regulatory T cells in long-lasting Graves disease. TCRdb fed the multiplex PCR reads into MiXCR, producing one record per CDR3 protein. This table has approximately 270,000 distinct CDR3 sequences, under 20% appearing once. A further study also used this sample, focusing on T cells in Graves' hyperthyroidism and ophthalmopathy.

The input for sequencing was peripheral blood mononuclear cells (PBMCs), taken at new diagnosis, from a patient treated with antithyroid drugs. The receptor source for this set is a woman younger than 45 with Graves disease. Both conserved end residues are part of each CDR3. A D gene is named only where the DNA matches it firmly. Where a row states a size, it is once, few, many or the class of an expanded clone; other rows omit it.

v_gene	j_gene	abundance	d_gene	CDR3nt	CDR3aa
TRBV6-1	TRBJ2-5	many	TRBD2	TGTGCCAGCAGTCCTCGGGGGGAGCGGGGGGTGGTGACCCAGTACTTC	CASSPRGERGVVTQYF
TRBV2	TRBJ1-1	many	.	TGTGCCAGCAGGGCCTTGGGCCCCTCAGGAGCTTTCTTT	CASRALGPSGAFF
TRBV7-2	TRBJ1-6	many	.	TGTGCCAGCAGCTTAAACAGTAATCGGGCTTTACCCCTCCACTTT	CASSLNSNRALPLHF
TRBV20-1	TRBJ2-7	many	.	TGCAGTGCTTCAGACGCATCACCCTACGAGCAGTACTTC	CSASDASPYEQYF
TRBV20-1	TRBJ1-6	.	.	TGCAGTGCTAGAGATGACTCCGAGGCATCCTATAATTCACCCCTCCACTTT	CSARDDSEASYNSPLHF
TRBV7-2	TRBJ2-7	.	TRBD1	TGTGCCAGCACCTCGGGACAGGGGTACGAGCAGTACTTC	CASTSGQGYEQYF
TRBV19	TRBJ2-2	.	.	TGTGCCAGTAGTAGTCCTAGCGCGAACACCGGGGAGCTGTTTTTT	CASSSPSANTGELFF
TRBV11-2	TRBJ1-1	many	.	TGTGCCAGCAGCTTTGAGGGAACCATGAACACTGAAGCTTTCTTT	CASSFEGTMNTEAFF
TRBV9	TRBJ1-1	many	.	TGTGCCAGCAGCGTGGGACCTATGAACACTGAAGCTTTCTTT	CASSVGPMNTEAFF
TRBV19	TRBJ2-1	many	TRBD1	TGTGCCAGTAGTATAGGGGACAGGGGAGGCAATGAGCAGTTCTTC	CASSIGDRGGNEQFF
TRBV7-9	TRBJ1-1	.	TRBD1	TGTGCCAGCGGGCCCCGGGACAGCAACACTGAAGCTTTCTTT	CASGPRDSNTEAFF
TRBV12-3/TRBV12-4	TRBJ2-3	many	.	TGTGCCAGCAGTTTAAGCCGCGGGGTCACAGATACGCAGTATTTT	CASSLSRGVTDTQYF
TRBV15	TRBJ2-2	many	TRBD2	TGTGCCACCAGCAGGGGGGGGGTAGACACCGGGGAGCTGTTTTTT	CATSRGGVDTGELFF
TRBV20-1	TRBJ2-3	many	.	TGCAGTGCTAGAGATCCATCGCGGGGTCTAAGCACAGATACGCAGTATTTT	CSARDPSRGLSTDTQYF
TRBV7-3	TRBJ1-1	many	.	TGTGCCAGCAGCTCCCTTTTGAACACTGAAGCTTTCTTT	CASSSLLNTEAFF
TRBV7-3	TRBJ2-7	many	.	TGTGCCAGCAGCTTAGCAGAATACGAGCAGTACTTC	CASSLAEYEQYF
TRBV20-1	TRBJ1-5	few	.	TGCAGTGCGTCACACGGGGGGTTGGGGAATCAGCCCCAGCATTTT	CSASHGGLGNQPQHF
TRBV5-1	TRBJ2-1	few	TRBD2	TGCGCCAGCAGCTCAAGGACTAGCGGGGGGAACCTCTACAATGAGCAGTTCTTC	CASSSRTSGGNLYNEQFF
TRBV6-5	TRBJ1-1	many	.	TGTGCCAGCAGTTACTCGAGTCCAGGGTTGAACACTGAAGCTTTCTTT	CASSYSSPGLNTEAFF